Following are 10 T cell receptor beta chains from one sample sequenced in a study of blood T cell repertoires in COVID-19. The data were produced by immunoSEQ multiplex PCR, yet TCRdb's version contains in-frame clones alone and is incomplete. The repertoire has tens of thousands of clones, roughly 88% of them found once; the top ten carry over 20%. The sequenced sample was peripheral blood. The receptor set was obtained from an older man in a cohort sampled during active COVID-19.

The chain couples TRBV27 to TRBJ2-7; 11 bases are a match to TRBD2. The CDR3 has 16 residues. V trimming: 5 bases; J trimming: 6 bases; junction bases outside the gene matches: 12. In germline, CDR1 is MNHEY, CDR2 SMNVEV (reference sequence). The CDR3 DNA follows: TGTGCCAGCAGTCCCCGAAGTAGCGGGAGGGTAAGCGAGCAGTACTTC. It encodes CASSPRSSGRVSEQYF.

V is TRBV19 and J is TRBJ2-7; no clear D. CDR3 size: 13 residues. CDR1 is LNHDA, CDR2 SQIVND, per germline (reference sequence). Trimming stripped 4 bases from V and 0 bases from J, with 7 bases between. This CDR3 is CASSTPGSYEQYF. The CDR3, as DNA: TGTGCCAGTAGTACCCCCGGCTCCTACGAGCAGTACTTC.

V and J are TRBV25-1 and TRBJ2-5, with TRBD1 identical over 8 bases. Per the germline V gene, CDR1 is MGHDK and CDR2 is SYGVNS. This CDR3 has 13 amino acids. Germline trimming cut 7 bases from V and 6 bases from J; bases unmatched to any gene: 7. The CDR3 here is CASTRTGQKTQYF. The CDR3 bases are TGTGCCAGCACCCGGACAGGGCAAAAGACCCAGTACTTC. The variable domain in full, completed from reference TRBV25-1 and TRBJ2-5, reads EADIYQTPRYLVIGTGKKITLECSQTMGHDKMYWYQQDPGMELHLIHYSYGVNSTEKGDLSSESTVSRIRTEHFPLTLESARPSHTSQYLCASTRTGQKTQYFGPGTRLLVL.

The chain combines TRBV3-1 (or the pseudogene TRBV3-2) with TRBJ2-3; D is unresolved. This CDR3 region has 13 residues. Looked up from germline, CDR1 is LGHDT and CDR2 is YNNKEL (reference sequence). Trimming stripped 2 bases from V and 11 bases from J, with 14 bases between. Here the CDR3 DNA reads TGTGCCAGCAGCCAAAGTGCCCTACTCAAGCAGTATTTT. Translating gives CASSQSALLKQYF.

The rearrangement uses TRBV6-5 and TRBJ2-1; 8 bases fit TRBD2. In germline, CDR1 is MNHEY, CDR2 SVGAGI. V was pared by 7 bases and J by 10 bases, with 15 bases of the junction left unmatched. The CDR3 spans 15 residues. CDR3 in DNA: TGTGCCAGCAACTCCGGGAGGGGGTGGCAGGAAGAGCAGTTCTTC. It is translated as CASNSGRGWQEEQFF.

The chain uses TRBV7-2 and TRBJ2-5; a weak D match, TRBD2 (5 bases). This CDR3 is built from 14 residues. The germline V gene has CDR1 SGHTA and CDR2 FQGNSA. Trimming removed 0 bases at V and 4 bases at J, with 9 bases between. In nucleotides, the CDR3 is TGTGCCAGCAGCTTAGCGGGAGCCGGAGAGACCCAGTACTTC. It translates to CASSLAGAGETQYF.

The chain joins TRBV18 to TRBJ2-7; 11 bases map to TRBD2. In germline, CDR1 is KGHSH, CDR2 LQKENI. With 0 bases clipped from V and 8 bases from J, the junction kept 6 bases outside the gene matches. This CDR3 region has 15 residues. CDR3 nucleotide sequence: TGTGCCAGCTCACCACCCGCGACTAGCGGGAATAAGCAGTACTTC. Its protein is CASSPPATSGNKQYF.

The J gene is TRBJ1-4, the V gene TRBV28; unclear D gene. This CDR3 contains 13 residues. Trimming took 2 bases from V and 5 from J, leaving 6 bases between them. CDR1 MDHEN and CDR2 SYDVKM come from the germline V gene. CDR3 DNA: TGTGCCAGCAGTTTAAATAGAAATGAAAAACTGTTTTTT. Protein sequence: CASSLNRNEKLFF.

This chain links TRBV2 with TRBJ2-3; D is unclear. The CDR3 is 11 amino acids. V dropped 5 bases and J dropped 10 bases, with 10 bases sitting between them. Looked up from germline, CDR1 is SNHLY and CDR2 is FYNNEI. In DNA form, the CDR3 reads TGTGCCAGCAGTCCGCGGTCTTCGCAGTATTTT. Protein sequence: CASSPRSSQYF.

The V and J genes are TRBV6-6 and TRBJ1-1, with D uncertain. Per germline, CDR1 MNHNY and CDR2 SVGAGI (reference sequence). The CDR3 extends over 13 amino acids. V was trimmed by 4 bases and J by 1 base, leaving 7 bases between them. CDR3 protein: CASSFSKNTEAFF. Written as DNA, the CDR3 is TGTGCCAGCAGTTTCTCTAAGAACACTGAAGCTTTCTTT.